The clone carrying this T cell receptor beta chain was seen many times. This CDR3 is built from 13 residues. Per the germline V gene, CDR1 is WNHNN and CDR2 is SYGVQD (reference sequence). The ends were cut back, 0 bases at V and 6 bases at J, with 7 bases in the middle. TCRdb re-called the RT-PCR reads through MiXCR, storing one row per CDR3 protein. The sample yields about 680,000 distinct CDR3 sequences, approximately 15% seen once. The sample consisted of memory CD4+ T cells from blood. The gene calls are TRBV10-1 and TRBJ2-3; no definite D call. This clonotype originated in a female donor in good health, serving as a healthy control. This CDR3 reads CASSESLGDTQYF. CDR3 bases: TGCGCCAGCAGTGAGTCCCTGGGCGATACGCAGTATTTT.